This TCR beta chain was profiled in a study of molecular identifiers for immune sequencing clone quantification. Notes on the study in general: Clones above 20 RNA copies contained over 99% of effector molecules and under 1% of naive molecules.

The CDR3 loop spans 14 amino acids. J lost 3 bases, V lost 1 base, and 2 bases had no gene match. Germline CDR1 and CDR2: LGHNA and YSLEER. In its sample, this clonotype was seen many times. What it recognizes is unknown. TCRdb recomputed calls from the PCR reads with MiXCR, one row per CDR3 protein. This sample yields about 500,000 distinct CDR3 sequences, of which around a fifth are seen a single time; around 0.84% belongs to the top ten. The specimen sequenced was naive CD8+ T cells from blood, with Jurkat cell RNA spiked in. Subset meaning: FACS-sorted CD8+CD4-CCR7+CD45RA+ naive T cells. The source is a human donor in good health. Some libraries in this study had Jurkat cell RNA spiked in. J is TRBJ2-5 and V is TRBV4-3, with 7 bases fitting TRBD2. The CDR3 nucleotides read TGCGCCAGCAGCCAAGTTGCGGGGGAAGAGACCCAGTACTTC. This sequence encodes CASSQVAGEETQYF.